The next 22 T cell receptor beta chains were all read from a single sample in a study of vaccination and CD4 T cells after COVID-19. For these TCRs, the target antigens are not known. Treatment noted: roughly 10-day PBMC culture with coronavirus spike peptide pools or control peptides (ViraFEST assay). Pre-COVID-19 pandemic sampling (2011-2018) yielded the unexposed donor's CD4+ T cells. Oncomine TCR Beta short-read sequencing was applied to DNA from cultured CD4+ T cells. TCRdb recomputed calls from the PCR reads with MiXCR, one row per CDR3 protein. The sample has about 9,600 distinct CDR3 sequences, 30% to 40% seen once. Sequencing used CD4+ T cells from blood, cultured in vitro. The receptors derive from a human donor in good health.

The chain has TRBV7-8 and TRBJ2-1, with 8 positions matching TRBD1. The CDR3 has 18 amino acids. Germline values: CDR1 SGHVS, CDR2 FQNEAQ. V trimming: 5 bases; J trimming: 5 bases; junction bases outside the gene matches: 17. As DNA, the CDR3 is TGTGCCAGCAGCCAAGGAGGTCCCGGATTGACAGGGGACAATGAGCAGTTCTTC. Its translation is CASSQGGPGLTGDNEQFF.

The V gene is TRBV2, the J gene TRBJ2-1; TRBD2 is a possible D gene (6 bases). Trimming cost V 8 bases and J 9 bases, with 17 bases left between them. The germline gives CDR1 SNHLY, CDR2 FYNNEI. The CDR3 has 13 amino acids. The CDR3 region is CASLRDWIGEQFF. CDR3 coding DNA: TGTGCCAGCTTGCGGGACTGGATAGGTGAGCAGTTCTTC.

V usage is TRBV7-9 and J usage is TRBJ2-3; no clear D gene. Per the germline V gene, CDR1 is SEHNR and CDR2 is FQNEAQ (reference sequence). This CDR3 region has 15 residues. V was cut by 4 bases and J by 0 bases, with 11 bases left in between. CDR3 loop: CASSSDGGSTDTQYF. The CDR3 nucleotides are TGTGCCAGCAGCTCCGACGGCGGTAGCACAGATACGCAGTATTTT.

The chain has TRBV6-1 and TRBJ2-7, with 10 nucleotides matching TRBD2. The germline gives CDR1 MNHNS, CDR2 SASEGT. The CDR3 length is 12 residues. J lost 3 bases, V lost 9 bases, and 2 bases had no gene match. The DNA for the CDR3 is TGTGCCAGTCGGACTAGCGGCTACGAGCAGTACTTC. This codes for CASRTSGYEQYF.

This clonotype appeared a few times. The CDR3, as DNA: TGTGCCAGCAGCTTAAGCCCCCAGGGAAGTTACGAGCAGTACTTC. Its protein is CASSLSPQGSYEQYF. J is TRBJ2-7 and V is TRBV7-6, with D tentatively TRBD1 (5 bases). CDR3 length: 15 amino acids. Germline V gene sequence: CDR1 SGHVS, CDR2 FNYEAQ. Trimming left V 2 bases short and J 4 bases short, with 15 bases between.

This clonotype is medium-sized within its sample. The chain has TRBV25-1 and TRBJ2-2, with a weak D call TRBD1 (6 bases). Germline CDR1 MGHDK, CDR2 SYGVNS. The CDR3 sequence is 16 residues long. The ends were cut back, 4 bases at V and 4 bases at J, with 16 bases in the middle. The CDR3 DNA sequence: TGTGCCAGCAGTGCCCGTGGGGGCCTGAGCACCGGGGAGCTGTTTTTT. Amino acid sequence: CASSARGGLSTGELFF.

The chain carries TRBV28 and TRBJ1-5; TRBD1 might be the D (5 bases). Per germline, CDR1 MDHEN and CDR2 SYDVKM. The CDR3 loop spans 15 amino acids. The V and J ends lost 2 bases and 5 bases respectively, with 13 bases between them. Here the CDR3 reads CASSLPRASHQPQHF. The CDR3 DNA reads TGTGCCAGCAGTTTACCCAGGGCGTCCCATCAGCCCCAGCATTTT.

This chain connects TRBV7-2 to TRBJ1-2; a weak D match, TRBD1 (6 bases). CDR3 size: 11 residues. Trimming removed 11 bases from V and 7 bases from J, with 14 bases in between. Germline CDR1 is SGHTA and CDR2 is FQGNSA. DNA for the CDR3: TGTGCCGTACCAGGGGCGGTTGGCTACACCTTC. Its protein is CAVPGAVGYTF.

The gene calls are TRBV7-2 and TRBJ1-6; D call uncertain. V was trimmed by 1 base and J by 8 bases, leaving 12 bases between them. The length of the CDR3 is 15 residues. From germline, CDR1 is SGHTA and CDR2 FQGNSA. The CDR3 here is CASSLDIGSHSPLHF. DNA for the CDR3: TGTGCCAGCAGCTTAGACATAGGGTCGCATTCACCCCTCCACTTT.

The rearrangement uses TRBV6-1 and TRBJ1-1, with D tentatively TRBD1 (5 bases). Trimming left V 10 bases short and J 4 bases short, with 10 bases between. This CDR3 comprises 11 residues. CDR1 and CDR2 (germline): MNHNS, SASEGT. The CDR3 spells CATLGATEAFF. CDR3 DNA: TGTGCCACCCTAGGGGCCACTGAAGCTTTCTTT.

This clonotype was observed a few times. The CDR3 loop is CASRKTATISGNTIYF. The CDR3 nucleotides are TGTGCCAGCAGGAAGACTGCGACCATCTCTGGAAACACCATATATTTT. The chain recombines TRBV27 with TRBJ1-3; D call uncertain. CDR1 MNHEY and CDR2 SMNVEV come from the germline V gene (reference sequence). CDR3 size: 16 residues. V was cut by 6 bases and J by 0 bases, with 15 bases left in between.

The chain combines TRBV6-5 with TRBJ2-3; D gene ambiguous. V dropped 2 bases and J dropped 4 bases, with 10 bases sitting between them. CDR1 is MNHEY and CDR2 is SVGAGI in the germline V gene. CDR3 length: 14 residues. CDR3 sequence (DNA): TGTGCCAGCAGTTACCCGGCACGGGCAGATACGCAGTATTTT. This codes for CASSYPARADTQYF.

This clonotype was detected a few times. The gene calls are TRBV20-1 and TRBJ2-1; 8 bases fit TRBD1. CDR1 and CDR2 (germline): DFQATT, SNEGSKA (reference sequence). The CDR3 is made up of 15 amino acids. With V trimmed by 1 base and J by 3 bases, 5 bases remained unmatched. This CDR3 reads CSARVKQGGYNEQFF. The CDR3 DNA reads as TGCAGTGCTAGAGTTAAACAGGGGGGCTACAATGAGCAGTTCTTC.

A single count supports this clonotype. The V gene is TRBV20-1, the J gene TRBJ1-1; possibly TRBD1 for D (6 bases). The V gene's germline CDR1 is DFQATT and CDR2 SNEGSKA (reference sequence). This CDR3 spans 13 amino acids. With 6 bases removed from V and 4 bases from J, the gap between germline ends came to 15 bases. The DNA of the CDR3 is TGCAGTGCCCCCCTAGGGGGGTGCACTGAAGCTTTCTTT. Translation gives CSAPLGGCTEAFF.

This clonotype was detected only a few times. The chain couples TRBV20-1 to TRBJ2-7, with TRBD2 matching over 8 bases. The germline gives CDR1 DFQATT, CDR2 SNEGSKA (reference sequence). This CDR3 is 13 amino acids long. The V and J ends lost 5 bases and 7 bases, in that order; junction bases with no gene match: 10. CDR3 protein: CSAPTSAEGEQYF. CDR3 nucleotides: TGCAGTGCTCCGACTAGCGCGGAGGGGGAGCAGTACTTC.

The rearrangement links TRBV19 to TRBJ1-2; D may be TRBD1 (5 bases). CDR1 and CDR2 (germline): LNHDA, SQIVND (reference sequence). The CDR3 has 15 residues. The V end was cut by 1 base, the J end by 4 bases, with 13 bases between. The CDR3: CASSIVLGTLYGYTF. Here the CDR3 DNA reads TGTGCCAGTAGTATAGTCTTAGGGACGCTCTATGGCTACACCTTC.

The J gene is TRBJ2-7, the V gene TRBV7-9; D possibly corresponds to TRBD1 (7 bases). V shed 2 bases and J shed 0 bases, with 23 bases lying between them. The CDR3 consists of 19 residues. CDR1 and CDR2 (germline): SEHNR, FQNEAQ (reference sequence). The CDR3 sequence is CASSLWSLSGDSRSYEQYF. In DNA form, the CDR3 reads TGTGCCAGCAGCTTATGGTCATTGTCGGGGGACAGCCGCTCCTACGAGCAGTACTTC.

The V and J genes are TRBV5-8 and TRBJ1-1; 8 nucleotides align to TRBD1. V trimming: 4 bases; J trimming: 1 base; junction bases outside the gene matches: 12. The CDR3 has 17 amino acids. Germline V gives CDR1 SGHTS, CDR2 YDEGEE. The CDR3 DNA follows: TGTGCCAGCAGCCGGCGGACAGGGCAGATTAGGAACACTGAAGCTTTCTTT. Translating gives CASSRRTGQIRNTEAFF.

This sequence joins TRBV11-3 and TRBJ2-2; tentative D call: TRBD1 (6 bases). The V end was cut by 4 bases, the J end by 7 bases, with 16 bases between. Germline V gene data show CDR1 as SGHNT and CDR2 as YENEEA. The CDR3 is 15 amino acids. DNA for the CDR3: TGTGCCAGCAGCTCATACAGGGTAACGGACGGGGAGCTGTTTTTT. It specifies CASSSYRVTDGELFF.

This clonotype has a handful of counts. The chain recombines TRBV12-3 or TRBV12-4 with TRBJ2-3; D call uncertain. CDR3 length equals 11 residues. Trimming shortened V by 8 bases and J by 6 bases, and 9 bases separated the two germline ends. This chain's CDR3 is CASGFTDTQYF. CDR3 nucleotide sequence: TGTGCCAGCGGCTTCACGGATACGCAGTATTTT.

This clonotype was detected only a few times. The J gene is TRBJ2-3, the V gene TRBV24-1; D might be TRBD1 or TRBD2, each matching 5 bases. V lost 8 bases to trimming and J lost 3 bases, with 14 bases between them. The CDR3 loop spans 14 amino acids. Germline-derived CDR1 and CDR2 are KGHDR and SFDVKD. CDR3 region: CATKEPGTTDTQYF. The CDR3 region has the DNA TGTGCCACCAAGGAACCCGGGACGACAGATACGCAGTATTTT.

This clonotype was seen a few times. The chain couples TRBV5-4 to TRBJ1-2; perhaps TRBD1 as D (6 bases). V gave up 0 bases and J gave up 0 bases, with 15 bases separating them. There are 17 residues in the CDR3. Germline V CDR1 and CDR2: SGHNT, YYREEE (reference sequence). CDR3 bases: TGTGCCAGCAGCTTGGGCGTCACAGGGACCTCTAACTATGGCTACACCTTC. Protein product: CASSLGVTGTSNYGYTF.